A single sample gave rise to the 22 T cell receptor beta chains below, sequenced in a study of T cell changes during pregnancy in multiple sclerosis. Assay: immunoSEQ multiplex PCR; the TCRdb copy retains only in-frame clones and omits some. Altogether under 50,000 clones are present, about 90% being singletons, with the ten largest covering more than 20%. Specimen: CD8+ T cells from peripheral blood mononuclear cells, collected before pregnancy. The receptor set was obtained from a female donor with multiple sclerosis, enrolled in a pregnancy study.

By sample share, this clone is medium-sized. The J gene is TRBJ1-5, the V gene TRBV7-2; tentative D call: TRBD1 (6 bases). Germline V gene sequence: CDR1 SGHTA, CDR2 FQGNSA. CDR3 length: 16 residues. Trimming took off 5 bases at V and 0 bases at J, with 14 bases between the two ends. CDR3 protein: CASSRGGSYSNQPQHF. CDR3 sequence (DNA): TGTGCCAGCAGCCGCGGGGGCTCGTATAGCAATCAGCCCCAGCATTTT.

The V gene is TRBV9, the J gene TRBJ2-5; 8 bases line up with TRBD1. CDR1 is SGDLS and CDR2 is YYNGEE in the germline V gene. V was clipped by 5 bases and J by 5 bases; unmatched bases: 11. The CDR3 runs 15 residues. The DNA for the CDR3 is TGTGCCAGCAGTAGGACAGGGAATCCCAAGGAGACCCAGTACTTC. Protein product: CASSRTGNPKETQYF.

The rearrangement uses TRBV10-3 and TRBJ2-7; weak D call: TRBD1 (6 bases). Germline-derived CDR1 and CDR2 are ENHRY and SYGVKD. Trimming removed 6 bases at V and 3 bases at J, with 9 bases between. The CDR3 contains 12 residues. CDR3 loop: CAISLQGYEQYF. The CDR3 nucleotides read TGTGCCATCAGCCTACAGGGCTACGAGCAGTACTTC.

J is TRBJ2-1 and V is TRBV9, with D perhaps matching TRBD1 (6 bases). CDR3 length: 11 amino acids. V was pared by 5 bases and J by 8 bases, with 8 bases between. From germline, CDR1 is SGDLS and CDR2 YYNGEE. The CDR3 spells CASRRGYEQFF. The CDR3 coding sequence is TGTGCCAGCAGAAGGGGGTATGAGCAGTTCTTC.

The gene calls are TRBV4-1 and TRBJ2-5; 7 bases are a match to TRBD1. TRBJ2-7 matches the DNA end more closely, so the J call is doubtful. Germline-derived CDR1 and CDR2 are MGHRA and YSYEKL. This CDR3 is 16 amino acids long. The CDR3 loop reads CASSHASGGQSYEQYF. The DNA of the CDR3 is TGCGCCAGCAGCCACGCCTCTGGGGGACAGAGCTACGAGCAGTACTTC.

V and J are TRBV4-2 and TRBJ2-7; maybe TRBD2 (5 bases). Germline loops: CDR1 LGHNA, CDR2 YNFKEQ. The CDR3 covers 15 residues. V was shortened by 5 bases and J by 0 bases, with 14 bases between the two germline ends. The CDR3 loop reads CASSAGRGSSYEQYF. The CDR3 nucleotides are TGTGCCAGCAGCGCGGGCCGGGGAAGCTCCTACGAGCAGTACTTC.

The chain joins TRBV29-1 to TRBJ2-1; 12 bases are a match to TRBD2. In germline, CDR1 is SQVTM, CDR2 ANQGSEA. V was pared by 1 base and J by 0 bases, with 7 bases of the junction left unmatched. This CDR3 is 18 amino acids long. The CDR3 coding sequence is TGCAGCGTTGAAGGACTAGCGGGAGCGGGAAGCTCCTACAATGAGCAGTTCTTC. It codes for CSVEGLAGAGSSYNEQFF.

The CDR3 DNA follows: TGTGCCAGCAGCCTCCTGCTCAGGGGCGCCGGGGTGACTGAAGCTTTCTTT. Its protein product is CASSLLLRGAGVTEAFF. The chain carries TRBV28 and TRBJ1-1, with D tentatively TRBD1 (6 bases). V shed 6 bases and J shed 5 bases, with 25 bases lying between them. Per germline, CDR1 MDHEN and CDR2 SYDVKM. The CDR3 has 17 amino acids.

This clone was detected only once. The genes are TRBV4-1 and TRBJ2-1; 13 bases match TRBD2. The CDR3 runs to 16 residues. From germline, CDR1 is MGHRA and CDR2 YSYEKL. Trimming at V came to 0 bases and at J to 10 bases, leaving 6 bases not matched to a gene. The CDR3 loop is CASSQDLGLAGEEQFF. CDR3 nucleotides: TGCGCCAGCAGCCAAGATCTAGGACTAGCGGGAGAAGAGCAGTTCTTC.

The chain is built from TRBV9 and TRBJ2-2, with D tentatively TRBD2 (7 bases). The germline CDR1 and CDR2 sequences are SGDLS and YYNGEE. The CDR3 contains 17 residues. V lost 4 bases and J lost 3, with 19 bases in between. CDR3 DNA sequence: TGTGCCAGCAGCCGCCCGGGGGGCAGGCTCGACACCGGGGAGCTGTTTTTT. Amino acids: CASSRPGGRLDTGELFF.

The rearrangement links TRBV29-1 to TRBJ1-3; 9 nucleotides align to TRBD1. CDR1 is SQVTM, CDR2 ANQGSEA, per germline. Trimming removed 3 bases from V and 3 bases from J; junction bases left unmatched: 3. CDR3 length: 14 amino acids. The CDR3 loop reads CSVDLGQGGNTIYF. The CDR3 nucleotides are TGCAGCGTTGATTTGGGACAGGGTGGAAACACCATATATTTT.

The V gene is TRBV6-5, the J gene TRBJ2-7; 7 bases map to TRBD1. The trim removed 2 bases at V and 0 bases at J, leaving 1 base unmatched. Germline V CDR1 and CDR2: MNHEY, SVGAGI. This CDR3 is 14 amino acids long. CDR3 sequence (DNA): TGTGCCAGCAGTTACGACAGGGTCTCCTACGAGCAGTACTTC. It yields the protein CASSYDRVSYEQYF.

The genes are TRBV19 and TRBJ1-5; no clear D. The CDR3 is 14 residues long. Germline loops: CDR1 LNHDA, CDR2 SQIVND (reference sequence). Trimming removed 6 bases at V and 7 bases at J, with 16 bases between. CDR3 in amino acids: CASRVGLWKQPQHF. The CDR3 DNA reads TGTGCCAGTAGGGTCGGGTTGTGGAAACAGCCCCAGCATTTT.

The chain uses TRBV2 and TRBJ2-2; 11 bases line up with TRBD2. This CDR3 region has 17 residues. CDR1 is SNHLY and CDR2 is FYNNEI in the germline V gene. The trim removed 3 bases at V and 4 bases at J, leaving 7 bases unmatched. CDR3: CASSDASGGSSTGELFF. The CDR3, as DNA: TGTGCCAGCAGTGACGCTAGCGGGGGGTCAAGCACCGGGGAGCTGTTTTTT.

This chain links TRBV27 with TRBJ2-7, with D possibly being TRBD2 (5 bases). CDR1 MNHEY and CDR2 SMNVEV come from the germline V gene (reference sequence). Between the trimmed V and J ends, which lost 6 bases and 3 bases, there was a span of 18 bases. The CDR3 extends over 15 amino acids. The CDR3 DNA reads TGTGCCAGCAGGATTACCGGGAATAGACTCTACGAGCAGTACTTC. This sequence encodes CASRITGNRLYEQYF.

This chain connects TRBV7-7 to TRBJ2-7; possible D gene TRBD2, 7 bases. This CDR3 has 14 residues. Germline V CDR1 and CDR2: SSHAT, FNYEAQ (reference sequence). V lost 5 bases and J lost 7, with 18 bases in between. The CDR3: CASSPGAGAREQYF. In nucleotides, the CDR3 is TGTGCCAGCAGCCCCGGGGCGGGGGCGCGGGAGCAGTACTTC.

CDR3 region: CATSKGADSNQPQHF. In DNA form, the CDR3 reads TGTGCCACCAGCAAGGGGGCCGATAGCAATCAGCCCCAGCATTTT. The chain joins TRBV15 to TRBJ1-5; 7 positions match TRBD1. In germline, CDR1 is LNHNV, CDR2 YYDKDF (reference sequence). The trim removed 4 bases at V and 0 bases at J, leaving 3 bases unmatched. There are 15 residues in the CDR3.

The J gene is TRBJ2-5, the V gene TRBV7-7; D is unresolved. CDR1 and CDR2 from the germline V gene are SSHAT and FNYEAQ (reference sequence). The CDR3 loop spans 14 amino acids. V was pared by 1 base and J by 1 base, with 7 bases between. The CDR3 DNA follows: TGTGCCAGCAGCTTAGTATACAGCCAAGAGACCCAGTACTTC. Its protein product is CASSLVYSQETQYF.

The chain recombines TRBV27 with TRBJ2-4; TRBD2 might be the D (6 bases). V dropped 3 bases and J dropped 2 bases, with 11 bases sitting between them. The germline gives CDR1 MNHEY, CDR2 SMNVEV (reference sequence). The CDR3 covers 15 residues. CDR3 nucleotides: TGTGCCAGCAGTTTCCTCGGGGGTTCCAAAAACATTCAGTACTTC. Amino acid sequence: CASSFLGGSKNIQYF.

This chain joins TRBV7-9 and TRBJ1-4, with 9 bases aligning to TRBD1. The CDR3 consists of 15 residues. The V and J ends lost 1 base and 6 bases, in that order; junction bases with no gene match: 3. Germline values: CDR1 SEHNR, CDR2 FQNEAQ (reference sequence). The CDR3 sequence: CASSLVNRGHEKLFF. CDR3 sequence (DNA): TGTGCCAGCAGCTTAGTAAACAGGGGGCATGAAAAACTGTTTTTT.

This CDR3 is CASSEEYRGKGEQYF. The CDR3, as DNA: TGTGCCAGCAGTGAAGAGTACAGGGGGAAGGGCGAGCAGTACTTC. V usage is TRBV6-1 and J usage is TRBJ2-7, with 8 bases that match TRBD1. The J segment lost 6 bases and the V segment lost 1 base, leaving 8 bases of the junction unmatched. Germline loops: CDR1 MNHNS, CDR2 SASEGT. CDR3 length equals 15 residues.

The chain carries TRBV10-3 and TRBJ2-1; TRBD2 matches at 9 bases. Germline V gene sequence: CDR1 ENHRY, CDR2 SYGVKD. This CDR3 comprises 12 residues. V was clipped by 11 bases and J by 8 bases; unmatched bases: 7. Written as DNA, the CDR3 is TGTGCCTTAGCGGGAGAGGGCGATGAGCAGTTCTTC. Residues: CALAGEGDEQFF.